Below, 2 T cell receptor beta chains from the same sample are listed, as sequenced in a study of blood T cell repertoires in COVID-19. The method was immunoSEQ multiplex PCR; TCRdb's version includes in-frame clones alone and lacks a portion of them. The sample consists of some 110,000 clones, 75% to 90% of them appearing once. The sequenced sample was peripheral blood. The receptor set was obtained from a woman at least 80 years old with COVID-19, enrolled during active disease.

The chain employs TRBV13 and TRBJ2-3; TRBD2 aligns across 14 bases. This CDR3 contains 20 residues. Looked up from germline, CDR1 is PRHDT and CDR2 is FYEKMQ (reference sequence). Trimming took 2 bases from V and 5 from J; bases not matched to a gene: 15. For the CDR3, the DNA is TGTGCCAGCAGCTTACGGCCGCGACTAGCGGGAGGGCCCGTGGGAGATACGCAGTATTTT. It yields the protein CASSLRPRLAGGPVGDTQYF.

The table lists this clone with a few counts. The V gene is TRBV2, the J gene TRBJ1-5; D may be TRBD1 (5 bases). CDR1 is SNHLY and CDR2 is FYNNEI in the germline V gene. V dropped 4 bases and J dropped 7 bases, with 11 bases sitting between them. The CDR3 loop spans 13 amino acids. CDR3 amino acids: CASSGQGYQPQHF. The CDR3, as DNA: TGTGCCAGCAGTGGGCAGGGCTACCAGCCCCAGCATTTT.